This TCR beta chain stems from a study of post-analysis software for immune sequencing data (dated by TCRdb to between 2014 and 2017). With respect to the entire study: The recorded disease courses included relapsing-remitting, secondary progressive and progressive-relapsing multiple sclerosis, and some patients had no subtype annotation. The patient repertoires were set against around ten previously published healthy control repertoires from donors whose ages ranged from roughly 6 to 27 years. A subset of samples was prepared in parallel using single-end sample barcoding, then pooled and co-amplified after Illumina adapter ligation. Results the study describes overall, beyond this receptor: Compared with controls, multiple sclerosis patients had significantly lower normalized Chao1 diversity, a finding suggesting substantial peripheral T-cell clonal expansion. The multiple sclerosis patient group was slightly younger than the control group. Direct clustering with F measure revealed strong co-clustering of samples prepared in the same batch, which led to a batch-effect correction. About 5 TRBV segments, including TRBV5-6, TRBV5-1 and TRBV20-1, were significantly more frequent in patients than controls.

Looking up the germline V gene (reference sequence) yields CDR1 DFQATT and CDR2 SNEGSKA. Including the terminal cysteine and phenylalanine, the CDR3 comprises 14 residues. Only the CDR3 part of the read is kept: 42 bases, read in frame from the first base. A few counts support this clonotype. The specificity of this receptor is unknown. No base-level quality is on record; no much larger clone is a single base apart. Library method: PCR. The listed sequencing device is Illumina HiSeq 2500. To reduce PCR and sequencing biases, unique molecular identifiers were incorporated into the TCR beta cDNA libraries. Some 500,000 cDNA molecules were obtained for every 1 to 10 million input T cells, so each molecule roughly corresponded to one T cell. The patient libraries were prepared and sequenced with the same protocol used for the earlier healthy control dataset. Samples belonging to the same batch were prepared together, multiplexed and sequenced on a shared HiSeq lane. Per the source publication's procedure: Raw barcoded reads were processed with MIGEC, and single-read molecular identifier groups were discarded before consensus assembly and CDR3 extraction. Clonotype tables were post-analysed with VDJtools, and diversity was normalized by down-sampling all datasets to the smallest sample size. To correct batch-related cross-sample contamination, repertoire overlap clustering matched CDR3 amino acid sequences but not nucleotide sequences. The raw public data were reprocessed by TCRdb itself: fastp quality trimming at Q25, MiXCR clonotype calling, in-frame beta chains only. Each entry is one CDR3 protein sequence, shown with its most common DNA and genes. These V and J calls derive from TCRdb rather than the authors' analysis. Here the sample has fewer than 850,000 distinct CDR3 sequences; 40% to 55% occur a single time. 4% to 5% of the sample rests with the top ten.

TCR beta repertoires were profiled from peripheral blood of 13 young patients with multiple sclerosis to demonstrate the VDJtools post-analysis software. The multiple sclerosis patients were children and adolescents between roughly 6 and 16 years of age. Sequences were obtained from blood. The sequence came from a girl aged 5-17 years with multiple sclerosis. Recombination joined TRBV20-1 with TRBJ2-7; the best D guess is TRBD1, with 6 bases matching. The DNA end favors TRBJ2-5, so the J call may be wrong. The nucleotide sequence is TGCAGTGCTAGGAGGGACACCGGCACAGAGACCCAGTACTTC. Translated, it reads CSARRDTGTETQYF.